This TCR beta chain emerged from a study of CXCR3-negative and CXCR3-positive naive CD8 T cells. General study points: Researchers report that CXCR3-positive naive cells carry more hydrophobic TRB CDR3s than CXCR3-negative naive cells. In both naive subsets diversity was comparably high, whereas memory CD8+ cells showed much lower diversity. The study inferred TCR strength from TRB CDR3 properties and found comparable surface CD5 between naive subsets.

This CDR3 is built from 14 residues. In germline, CDR1 is SGHNT, CDR2 YENEEA. The method, 5' RACE with UMI labels, was used to prepare the TRB cDNA libraries. TCRdb reprocessed the 5' RACE reads; each CDR3 protein has one entry and no DNA is given. This sample's clone table lists some 54,000 distinct CDR3 sequences. CD45RO-CCR7+CD27+CD95- was the phenotype of naive CD8+ T cells. Regarding this clonotype: No antigen is known for it.

V gene TRBV11-3 combines with J gene TRBJ2-4. The clonotype comes from a human donor in good health. Some clones in this sample may be carry-over from other donors' samples. Sample: naive CXCR3+ CD8+ T cells from blood. Subset: CD45RO-CCR7+CD27+CD95- naive CD8+ T cells expressing CXCR3 (TNR3+). This CDR3 is CASSSRDGQNIQYF. Using reference TRBV11-3 and TRBJ2-4 for the parts outside the CDR3, the full variable domain is EAGVVQSPRYKIIEKKQPVAFWCNPISGHNTLYWYLQNLGQGPELLIRYENEEAVDDSQLPKDRFSAERLKGVDSTLKIQPAELGDSAVYLCASSSRDGQNIQYFGAGTRLSVL.